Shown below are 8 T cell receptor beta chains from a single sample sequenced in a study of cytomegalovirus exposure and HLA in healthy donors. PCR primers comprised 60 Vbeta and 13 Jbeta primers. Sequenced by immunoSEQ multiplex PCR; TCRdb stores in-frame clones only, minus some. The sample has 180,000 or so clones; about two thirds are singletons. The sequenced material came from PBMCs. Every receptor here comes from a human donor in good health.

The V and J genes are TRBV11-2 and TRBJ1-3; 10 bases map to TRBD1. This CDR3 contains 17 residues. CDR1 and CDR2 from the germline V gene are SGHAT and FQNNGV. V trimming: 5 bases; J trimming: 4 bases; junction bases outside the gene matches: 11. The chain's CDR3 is CASSPRGRDRGGNTIYF. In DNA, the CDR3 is TGTGCCAGCAGCCCGAGGGGTAGGGACAGGGGAGGAAACACCATATATTTT.

CDR3 in amino acids: CASSDNGELFF. In DNA form, the CDR3 reads TGTGCCAGCAGCGACAACGGGGAGCTGTTTTTT. The chain links TRBV7-3 to TRBJ2-2; no definite D call. Germline CDR1 SGHTA, CDR2 FQGTGA. V gave up 5 bases and J gave up 7 bases, with 5 bases separating them. CDR3 length: 11 residues.

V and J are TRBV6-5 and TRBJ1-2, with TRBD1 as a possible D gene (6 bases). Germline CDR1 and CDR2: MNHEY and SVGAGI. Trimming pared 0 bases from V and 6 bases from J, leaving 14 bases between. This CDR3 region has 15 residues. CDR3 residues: CASSYSNGGRDGYTF. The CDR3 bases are TGTGCCAGCAGTTACTCGAACGGGGGGCGGGATGGCTACACCTTC.

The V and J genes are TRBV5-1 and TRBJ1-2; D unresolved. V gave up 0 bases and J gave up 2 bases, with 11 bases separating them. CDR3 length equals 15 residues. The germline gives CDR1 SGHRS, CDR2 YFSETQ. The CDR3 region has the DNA TGCGCCAGCAGCTTGGAGGGAGGGCAGAACTATGGCTACACCTTC. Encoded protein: CASSLEGGQNYGYTF.

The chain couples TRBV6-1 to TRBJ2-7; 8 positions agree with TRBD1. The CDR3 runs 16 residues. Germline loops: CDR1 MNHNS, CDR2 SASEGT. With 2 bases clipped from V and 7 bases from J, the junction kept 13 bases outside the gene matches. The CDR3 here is CASSEPSDREEVEQYF. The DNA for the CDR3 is TGTGCCAGCAGTGAACCCTCGGACAGGGAAGAGGTTGAGCAGTACTTC.

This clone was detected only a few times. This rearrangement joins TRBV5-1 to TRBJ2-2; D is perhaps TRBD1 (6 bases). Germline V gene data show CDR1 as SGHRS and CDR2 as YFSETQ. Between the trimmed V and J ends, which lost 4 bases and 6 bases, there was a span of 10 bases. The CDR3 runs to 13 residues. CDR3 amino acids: CASSQQGPGELFF. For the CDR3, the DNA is TGCGCCAGCAGCCAACAGGGACCCGGGGAGCTGTTTTTT. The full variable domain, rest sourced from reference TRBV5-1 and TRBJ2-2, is KAGVTQTPRYLIKTRGQQVTLSCSPISGHRSVSWYQQTPGQGLQFLFEYFSETQRNKGNFPGRFSGRQFSNSRSEMNVSTLELGDSALYLCASSQQGPGELFFGEGSRLTVL.

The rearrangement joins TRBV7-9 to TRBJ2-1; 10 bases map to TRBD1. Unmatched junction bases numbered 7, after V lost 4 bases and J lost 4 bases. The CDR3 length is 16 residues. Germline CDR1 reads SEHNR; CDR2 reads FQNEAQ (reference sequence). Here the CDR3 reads CASSSSDRGRYNEQFF. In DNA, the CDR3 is TGTGCCAGCAGCTCCTCAGACAGGGGGCGATACAATGAGCAGTTCTTC.

CDR3 region: CATRRGRPNEKLFF. CDR3 DNA: TGTGCCACCCGAAGAGGAAGGCCTAATGAAAAACTGTTTTTT. V usage is TRBV27 and J usage is TRBJ1-4; D is unclear. The V end lost 10 bases, the J end lost 3 bases, and 15 bases lay between the germline ends. The CDR3 is 14 amino acids. Germline CDR1 reads MNHEY; CDR2 reads SMNVEV (reference sequence).